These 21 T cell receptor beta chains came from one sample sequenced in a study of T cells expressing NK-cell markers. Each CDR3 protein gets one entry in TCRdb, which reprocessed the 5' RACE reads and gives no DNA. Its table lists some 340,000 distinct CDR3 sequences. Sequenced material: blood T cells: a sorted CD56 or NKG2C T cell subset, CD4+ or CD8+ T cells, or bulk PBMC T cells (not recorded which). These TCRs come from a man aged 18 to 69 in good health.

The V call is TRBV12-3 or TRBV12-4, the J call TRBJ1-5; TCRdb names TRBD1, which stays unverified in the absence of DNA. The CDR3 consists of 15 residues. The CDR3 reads CASMTETVSNQPQHF.

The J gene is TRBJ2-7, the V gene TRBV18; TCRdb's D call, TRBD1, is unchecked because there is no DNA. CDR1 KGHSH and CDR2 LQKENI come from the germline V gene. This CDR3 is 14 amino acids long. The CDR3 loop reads CASSHNRGRMEQYF.

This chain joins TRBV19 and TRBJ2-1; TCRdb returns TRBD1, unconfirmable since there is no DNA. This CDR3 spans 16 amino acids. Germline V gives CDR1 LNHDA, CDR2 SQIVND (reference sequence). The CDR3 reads CASSTRGGSRNNEQFF. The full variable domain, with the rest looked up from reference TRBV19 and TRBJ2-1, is DGGITQSPKYLFRKEGQNVTLSCEQNLNHDAMYWYRQDPGQGLRLIYYSQIVNDFQKGDIAEGYSVSREKKESFPLTVTSAQKNPTAFYLCASSTRGGSRNNEQFFGPGTRLTVL.

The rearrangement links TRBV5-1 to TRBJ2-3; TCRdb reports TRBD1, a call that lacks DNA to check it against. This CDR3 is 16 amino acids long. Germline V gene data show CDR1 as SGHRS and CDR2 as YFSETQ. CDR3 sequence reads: CASTFTGARDTDTQYF.

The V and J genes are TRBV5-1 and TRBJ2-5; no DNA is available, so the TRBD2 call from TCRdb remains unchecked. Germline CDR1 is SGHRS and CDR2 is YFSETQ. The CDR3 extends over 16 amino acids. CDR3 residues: CASSLRTSGGAGAQYF. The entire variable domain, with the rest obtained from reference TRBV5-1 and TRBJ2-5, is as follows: KAGVTQTPRYLIKTRGQQVTLSCSPISGHRSVSWYQQTPGQGLQFLFEYFSETQRNKGNFPGRFSGRQFSNSRSEMNVSTLELGDSALYLCASSLRTSGGAGAQYFGPGTRLLVL.

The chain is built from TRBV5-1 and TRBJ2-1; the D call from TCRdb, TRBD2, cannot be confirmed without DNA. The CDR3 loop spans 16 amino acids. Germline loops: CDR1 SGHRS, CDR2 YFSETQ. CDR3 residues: CASSFSGGKIRNEQFF. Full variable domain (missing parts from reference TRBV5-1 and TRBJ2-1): KAGVTQTPRYLIKTRGQQVTLSCSPISGHRSVSWYQQTPGQGLQFLFEYFSETQRNKGNFPGRFSGRQFSNSRSEMNVSTLELGDSALYLCASSFSGGKIRNEQFFGPGTRLTVL.

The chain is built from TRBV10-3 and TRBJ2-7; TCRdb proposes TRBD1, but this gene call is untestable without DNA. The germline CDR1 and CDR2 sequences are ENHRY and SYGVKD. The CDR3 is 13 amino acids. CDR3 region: CATRQELYYEQYF.

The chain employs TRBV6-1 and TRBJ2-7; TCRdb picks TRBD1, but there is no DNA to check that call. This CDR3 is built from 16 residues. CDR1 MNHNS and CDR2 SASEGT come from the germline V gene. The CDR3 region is CASSDPGDRLTYEQYF.

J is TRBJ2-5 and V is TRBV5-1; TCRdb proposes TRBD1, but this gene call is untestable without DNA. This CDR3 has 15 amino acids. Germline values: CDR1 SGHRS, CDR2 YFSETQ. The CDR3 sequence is CASSKGQGARETQYF. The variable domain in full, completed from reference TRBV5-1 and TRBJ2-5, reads KAGVTQTPRYLIKTRGQQVTLSCSPISGHRSVSWYQQTPGQGLQFLFEYFSETQRNKGNFPGRFSGRQFSNSRSEMNVSTLELGDSALYLCASSKGQGARETQYFGPGTRLLVL.

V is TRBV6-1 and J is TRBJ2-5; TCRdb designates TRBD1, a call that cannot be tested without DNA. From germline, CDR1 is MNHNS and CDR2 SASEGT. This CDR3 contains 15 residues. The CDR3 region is CASSRTSAYQETQYF.

CDR3: CASTPQTQNTEAFF. The chain recombines TRBV21-1 with TRBJ1-1. TRBV21-1 is flagged as a pseudogene. CDR3 length: 14 residues.

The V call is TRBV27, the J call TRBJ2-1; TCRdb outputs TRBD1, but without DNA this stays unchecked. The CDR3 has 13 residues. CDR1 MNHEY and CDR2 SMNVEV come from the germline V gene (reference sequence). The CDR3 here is CASSTRGVNEQFF.

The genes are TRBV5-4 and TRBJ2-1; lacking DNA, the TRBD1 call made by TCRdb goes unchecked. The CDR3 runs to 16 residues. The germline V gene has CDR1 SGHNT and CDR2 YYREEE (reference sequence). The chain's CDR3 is CASSEKRGRRKNEQFF.

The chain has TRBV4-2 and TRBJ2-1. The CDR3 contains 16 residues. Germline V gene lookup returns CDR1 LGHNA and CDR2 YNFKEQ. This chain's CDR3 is CASSQGRSAYDNEQFF.

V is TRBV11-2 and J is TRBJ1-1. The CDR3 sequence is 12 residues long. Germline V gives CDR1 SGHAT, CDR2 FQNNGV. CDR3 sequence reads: CASSPYQPGAFF.

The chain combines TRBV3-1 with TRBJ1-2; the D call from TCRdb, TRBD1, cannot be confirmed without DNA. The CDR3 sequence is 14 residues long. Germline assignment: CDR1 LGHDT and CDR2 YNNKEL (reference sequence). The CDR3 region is CASSRAWDSYGYTF.

The CDR3 spells CSARNTLAGYQETQYF. The chain links TRBV20-1 to TRBJ2-5; absent DNA, TCRdb's TRBD2 call cannot be checked. CDR1 and CDR2 (germline): DFQATT, SNEGSKA (reference sequence). This CDR3 is 16 amino acids long.

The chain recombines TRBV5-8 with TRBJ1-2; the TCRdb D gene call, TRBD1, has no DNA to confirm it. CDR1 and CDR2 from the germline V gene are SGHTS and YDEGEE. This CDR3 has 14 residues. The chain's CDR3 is CASSFPGTGNSYTF.

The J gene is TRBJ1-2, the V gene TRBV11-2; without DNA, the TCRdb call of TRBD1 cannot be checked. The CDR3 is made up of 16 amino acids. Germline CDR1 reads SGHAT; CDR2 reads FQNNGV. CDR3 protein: CASSSIGQALYYGYTF.

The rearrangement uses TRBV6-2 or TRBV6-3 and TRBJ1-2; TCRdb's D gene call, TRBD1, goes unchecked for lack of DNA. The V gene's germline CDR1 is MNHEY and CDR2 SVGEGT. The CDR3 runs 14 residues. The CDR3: CASRAGTGIYFYTF.

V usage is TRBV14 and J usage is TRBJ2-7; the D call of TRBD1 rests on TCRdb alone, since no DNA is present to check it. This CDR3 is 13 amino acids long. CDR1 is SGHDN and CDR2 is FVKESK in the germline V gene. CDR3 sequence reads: CASSRLAPGEQYF.